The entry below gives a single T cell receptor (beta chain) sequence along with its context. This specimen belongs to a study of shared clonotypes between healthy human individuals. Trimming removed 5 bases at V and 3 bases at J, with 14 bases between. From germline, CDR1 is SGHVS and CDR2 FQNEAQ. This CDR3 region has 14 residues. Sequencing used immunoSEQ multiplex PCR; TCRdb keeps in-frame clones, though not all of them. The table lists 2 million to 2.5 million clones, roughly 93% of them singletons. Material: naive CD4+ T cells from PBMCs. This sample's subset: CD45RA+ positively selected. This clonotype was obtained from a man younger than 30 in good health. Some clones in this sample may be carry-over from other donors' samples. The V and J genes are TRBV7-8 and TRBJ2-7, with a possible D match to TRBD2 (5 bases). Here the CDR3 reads CASSRAAEIYEQYF. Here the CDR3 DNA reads TGTGCCAGCAGCCGGGCAGCGGAGATCTACGAGCAGTACTTC.